This TCR beta chain was sequenced for a study of T cell clonotyping in hematopoietic cell transplantation. Study outcomes and limitations: After transplant, recipient diversity fell while pathologically expanded clonotypes grew through day 180. Graft donor and pretransplant recipient Inverse Simpson Index values predicted broader posttransplant TCR diversity.

Only in-frame clones appear in the TCRdb table, and some are missing; sequencing was by immunoSEQ multiplex PCR. The repertoire holds fewer than 15,000 clones, with around nine tenths as singletons. Germline values: CDR1 LNHDA, CDR2 SQIVND (reference sequence). CDR3 size: 18 residues. The V segment lost 6 bases and the J segment 1 base; nucleotides outside the gene matches: 11. A remark on this clone: Its cognate antigen is unknown.

Sequenced sample: peripheral blood mononuclear cells. The origin of this receptor is a man aged 30 to 39 in good health. Some clones in this sample may be carry-over from other donors' samples. This chain links TRBV19 with TRBJ1-5; the match to TRBD1 covers 11 bases. The CDR3 loop is CASRDRGREWTSNQPQHF. CDR3 nucleotide sequence: TGTGCCAGTAGGGACAGGGGGCGCGAGTGGACCAGCAATCAGCCCCAGCATTTT.